This T cell receptor beta chain was retrieved from a study of PD-L1 blockade in urothelial cancer. Turning to the study itself: Blood samples had a median of approximately 140,000 T cells, roughly 76,000 unique TCRs, and clonality roughly 0.08.

Assay used: immunoSEQ multiplex PCR; TCRdb lists only in-frame clones, some missing. The profile shows tens of thousands of clones, around 77% of them singletons. This clone was seen many times. The clonotype originates from a man in his 70s with urothelial cancer. Sequenced here: PBMCs, sampled around atezolizumab (anti-PD-L1) treatment.

In DNA form, the CDR3 reads TGTGCCATCAGTGAGTCCGGAGGGGAGCAGTTCTTC. Its protein is CAISESGGEQFF. The chain combines TRBV10-3 with TRBJ2-1; D possibly corresponds to TRBD2 (6 bases). Germline assignment: CDR1 ENHRY and CDR2 SYGVKD. Trimming pared 0 bases from V and 10 bases from J, leaving 7 bases between. The CDR3 covers 12 residues.